These 22 T cell receptor beta chains came from one sample sequenced in a study of spatial heterogeneity in lung cancer. TCRdb ran MiXCR on the 5' RACE reads and lists one entry per CDR3 protein. The sample carries about 43,000 distinct CDR3 sequences, 22% recorded once. The time point denotes: blood at routine non-recurrence follow-up after resection. The sample was PBMCs, taken at follow-up. These receptors were obtained from a female donor with early-stage non-small cell lung cancer.

CDR3 nucleotides: TGTGCCTCCAGTAGGGGGTATGGCTACACCTTC. This codes for CASSRGYGYTF. The genes are TRBV6-2 or TRBV6-3 and TRBJ1-2; weak D call: TRBD1 (6 bases). CDR3 length: 11 amino acids. Trimming removed 11 bases at V and 5 bases at J, with 12 bases between. The germline V gene encodes CDR1 MNHEY and CDR2 SVGEGT.

The chain carries TRBV12-3 or TRBV12-4 and TRBJ1-2, with no clear D. With 7 bases removed from V and 4 bases from J, the gap between germline ends came to 16 bases. The CDR3 extends over 14 amino acids. The CDR3 DNA follows: TGTGCCAGCACCCCGACTGGATCCTCCTATGGCTACACCTTC. Its translation is CASTPTGSSYGYTF.

This chain links TRBV7-8 with TRBJ2-3; TRBD1 might be the D (6 bases). CDR1 SGHVS and CDR2 FQNEAQ come from the germline V gene. The germline V and J ends were trimmed by 5 bases and 3 bases, with 15 bases remaining between them. This CDR3 spans 15 amino acids. CDR3 in amino acids: CASSPGGHSTDTQYF. DNA for the CDR3: TGTGCCAGCAGCCCTGGGGGACACAGTACAGATACGCAGTATTTT.

The CDR3 DNA is TGTGCCAGTAGTATTGGGTACATTCAGTACTTC. This encodes CASSIGYIQYF. The V and J genes are TRBV19 and TRBJ2-4; D not resolved. The CDR3 extends over 11 amino acids. Trimming pared 3 bases from V and 8 bases from J, leaving 5 bases between. Per the germline V gene, CDR1 is LNHDA and CDR2 is SQIVND (reference sequence).

V gene TRBV27 combines with J gene TRBJ1-5, with a weak D call TRBD1 (5 bases). This CDR3 spans 17 amino acids. Germline values: CDR1 MNHEY, CDR2 SMNVEV (reference sequence). Trimming removed 4 bases from V and 7 bases from J, with 23 bases in between. CDR3 nucleotide sequence: TGTGCCAGCAGTTCCCGAATCAGGACCGCCAGGGACCAGCCCCAGCATTTT. It translates to CASSSRIRTARDQPQHF.

The chain links TRBV28 to TRBJ1-1; D perhaps matches TRBD1 (5 bases). The CDR3 is made up of 11 amino acids. Germline lookup yields CDR1 MDHEN and CDR2 SYDVKM. Trimming stripped 2 bases from V and 10 bases from J, with 8 bases between. As DNA, the CDR3 is TGTGCCAGCAGTTTAATGGGGGGAGCTTTCTTT. As protein: CASSLMGGAFF.

The V gene is TRBV11-2, the J gene TRBJ1-1, with D unclear. From germline, CDR1 is SGHAT and CDR2 FQNNGV. There are 13 residues in the CDR3. Between the trimmed V and J ends, which lost 2 bases and 5 bases, there was a span of 9 bases. The CDR3 loop is CASSLTGRTEAFF. CDR3 DNA: TGTGCCAGCAGCTTAACGGGTCGGACTGAAGCTTTCTTT.

This clonotype has ten or more counts. This chain connects TRBV11-2 to TRBJ1-1; perhaps TRBD1 as D (6 bases). The CDR3 loop spans 15 amino acids. CDR1 and CDR2 from the germline V gene are SGHAT and FQNNGV. The V end was cut by 6 bases, the J end by 4 bases, with 18 bases between. Written as DNA, the CDR3 is TGTGCCAGCAGTCTCTTGAGGGGGGGAGGCACTGAAGCTTTCTTT. Protein sequence: CASSLLRGGGTEAFF.

This clonotype showed up just a few times. The chain employs TRBV7-3 and TRBJ2-5, with D tentatively TRBD1 or TRBD2 (5 bases each). Trimming removed 6 bases at V and 3 bases at J, with 11 bases between. CDR3 length: 13 residues. Germline V CDR1 and CDR2: SGHTA, FQGTGA. The CDR3 bases are TGTGCCAGCAGTCGAGGGGCGGAAGAGACCCAGTACTTC. Encoded protein: CASSRGAEETQYF.

The V call is TRBV2, the J call TRBJ2-2, with D possibly being TRBD1 (6 bases). The CDR3 consists of 14 residues. V was trimmed by 6 bases and J by 0 bases, leaving 8 bases between them. Germline V gene data show CDR1 as SNHLY and CDR2 as FYNNEI. The chain's CDR3 is CASRGTPNTGELFF. The CDR3 bases are TGTGCCAGCAGAGGGACACCGAACACCGGGGAGCTGTTTTTT.

This clonotype turned up a few times. The chain is built from TRBV7-2 and TRBJ2-1; D could derive from TRBD1 or TRBD2 (5 bases each). The germline V gene has CDR1 SGHTA and CDR2 FQGNSA. This CDR3 contains 15 residues. V was cut by 7 bases and J by 6 bases, with 19 bases left in between. CDR3 sequence reads: CASTLFLGASNEQFF. CDR3 nucleotide sequence: TGTGCCAGCACCCTCTTCCTCGGGGCCAGCAATGAGCAGTTCTTC.

The CDR3 region has the DNA TGTGCCAGCAGTTACTCGGACAATCCCTACTACAATGAGCAGTTCTTC. This codes for CASSYSDNPYYNEQFF. The chain combines TRBV6-5 with TRBJ2-1; D is possibly TRBD1 (5 bases). V lost 0 bases and J lost 3, with 12 bases in between. This CDR3 contains 16 residues. Germline-derived CDR1 and CDR2 are MNHEY and SVGAGI.

The chain is built from TRBV5-6 and TRBJ2-5, with a tentative D call TRBD2 (5 bases). V gave up 2 bases and J gave up 5 bases, with 13 bases separating them. The CDR3 has 14 amino acids. The germline V gene has CDR1 SGHDT and CDR2 YYEEEE. For the CDR3, the DNA is TGTGCCAGCAGCTTTCGTAGCGAAGGGGAGACCCAGTACTTC. Amino acids: CASSFRSEGETQYF.

V is TRBV4-1 and J is TRBJ2-2; D possibly corresponds to TRBD1 (5 bases). Deletions cut 0 bases from V and 1 base from J, with 9 bases between. This CDR3 region has 16 residues. The germline V gene encodes CDR1 MGHRA and CDR2 YSYEKL. The CDR3 protein is CASSQDLDRNTGELFF. Here the CDR3 DNA reads TGCGCCAGCAGCCAAGATTTAGACAGGAACACCGGGGAGCTGTTTTTT.

This clonotype was counted once. The gene calls are TRBV14 and TRBJ2-3; either TRBD1 or TRBD2 may fit D (5 bases each). Between the trimmed V and J ends, which lost 4 bases and 0 bases, there was a span of 17 bases. CDR1 and CDR2 (germline): SGHDN, FVKESK. This CDR3 is 17 amino acids long. CDR3 amino acids: CASSRRGASTSTDTQYF. DNA of the CDR3: TGTGCCAGCAGCCGTAGAGGGGCTAGTACTAGCACAGATACGCAGTATTTT.

The chain links TRBV30 to TRBJ1-5; D remains ambiguous. Germline V gives CDR1 GTSNPN, CDR2 SVGIG (reference sequence). Trimming shortened V by 0 bases and J by 7 bases, and 10 bases separated the two germline ends. CDR3 length equals 13 residues. The CDR3 loop is CAWSVRFGQPQHF. The CDR3 nucleotides read TGTGCCTGGAGTGTACGGTTCGGGCAGCCCCAGCATTTT. The variable domain in full, completed from reference TRBV30 and TRBJ1-5, reads SQTIHQWPATLVQPVGSPLSLECTVEGTSNPNLYWYRQAAGRGLQLLFYSVGIGQISSEVPQNLSASRPQDRQFILSSKKLLLSDSGFYLCAWSVRFGQPQHFGDGTRLSIL.

This clonotype was picked up many times. The V gene is TRBV27, the J gene TRBJ2-1, with TRBD2 identical over 10 bases. This CDR3 is built from 15 residues. CDR1 and CDR2 from the germline V gene are MNHEY and SMNVEV (reference sequence). The ends lost 7 bases at V and 9 bases at J; junction bases unmatched: 12. The CDR3 region is CASIPWASGRSEQFF. Here the CDR3 DNA reads TGTGCCAGCATCCCGTGGGCTAGCGGGAGAAGTGAGCAGTTCTTC.

The chain is built from TRBV20-1 and TRBJ2-5; the D is unclear. Trimming cost V 6 bases and J 3 bases, with 14 bases left between them. Germline V gene lookup returns CDR1 DFQATT and CDR2 SNEGSKA (reference sequence). CDR3 size: 13 residues. CDR3 bases: TGCAGTGCCCACCAAGCAGGAAAAGAGACCCAGTACTTC. This sequence encodes CSAHQAGKETQYF.

The V and J genes are TRBV3-1 and TRBJ2-3, with unresolved D. This CDR3 contains 15 residues. Germline V gives CDR1 LGHDT, CDR2 YNNKEL (reference sequence). The V and J ends lost 4 bases and 5 bases respectively, with 16 bases between them. In nucleotides, the CDR3 is TGTGCCAGCAGCCCAGACTGGAACGCTCTAGATACGCAGTATTTT. Its protein is CASSPDWNALDTQYF.

This clonotype turned up a few times. The gene calls are TRBV2 and TRBJ2-5, with D perhaps matching TRBD2 (6 bases). CDR1 SNHLY and CDR2 FYNNEI come from the germline V gene. The CDR3 consists of 13 residues. V shed 4 bases and J shed 6 bases, with 12 bases lying between them. The CDR3 DNA reads TGTGCCAGCAGTGGGGGGGATACCCAGACCCAGTACTTC. It yields the protein CASSGGDTQTQYF.

This rearrangement joins TRBV7-6 to TRBJ1-2; D gene unclear. The CDR3 extends over 15 amino acids. Between the trimmed V and J ends, which lost 0 bases and 4 bases, there was a span of 12 bases. In germline, CDR1 is SGHVS, CDR2 FNYEAQ. The CDR3 spells CASSLAAEVSYGYTF. The CDR3 DNA reads TGTGCCAGCAGCTTAGCGGCGGAAGTCTCCTATGGCTACACCTTC.

Many counts were recorded for this clonotype. The CDR3 coding sequence is TGCGCCAGCAGTCATCCTCTAGTTTTTGGGGCCGAGCAGTACGTC. Residues: CASSHPLVFGAEQYV. This chain joins TRBV23-1 and TRBJ2-7, with D perhaps matching TRBD1 (5 bases). TRBV23-1 is classed as an ORF, of uncertain function. The V gene lost 3 bases and the J gene lost 6 bases, with 18 bases spanning the gap. This CDR3 is built from 15 residues.